The rows below give T cell receptor beta chains drawn from one sample of a study of early T cells in non-severe SARS-CoV-2 infection. In TCRdb, the 5' RACE reads were re-called with MiXCR into one record per CDR3 protein. The table records tens of thousands of distinct CDR3 sequences, over 10% of them present only once. The source material was whole blood. These receptors originate from an adult who was a healthcare worker with PCR-confirmed SARS-CoV-2 infection or an uninfected control (not recorded which). Each CDR3 is given with its conserved first and last residue. D genes are given only for firm matches. A clone size is listed for some rows: how often the clone was seen (once, few, many), or a class if it is expanded.

CASSRAGQPQHF	TGTGCCAGCAGCCGGGCGGGTCAGCCCCAGCATTTT	.	.	TRBV7-9	TRBJ1-5
CASRPLPGLAGPTNTGELFF	TGTGCCAGTAGACCCCTACCGGGACTAGCGGGACCGACGAACACCGGGGAGCTGTTTTTT	many	TRBD2	TRBV19	TRBJ2-2
CASSLFPGTSGRARSGELFF	TGTGCCAGCAGCCTGTTCCCCGGGACTAGCGGGAGGGCCCGCTCCGGGGAGCTGTTTTTT	few	TRBD2	TRBV3-1	TRBJ2-2
CASLPRGQPQHF	TGTGCCAGCCTCCCCCGCGGTCAGCCCCAGCATTTT	.	.	TRBV28	TRBJ1-5
CASRPDRELYEQYF	TGTGCCAGCAGACCGGACAGAGAACTCTACGAGCAGTACTTC	.	.	TRBV28	TRBJ2-7
CASSSKTGLRTDTQYF	TGTGCCAGCAGTTCGAAGACAGGTTTACGCACAGATACGCAGTATTTT	.	.	TRBV28	TRBJ2-3
CASSFGQAGENTQYF	TGTGCCAGCAGTTTCGGGCAGGCCGGGGAAAATACGCAGTATTTT	many	.	TRBV27	TRBJ2-3
CASSLPGLAILNTGELFF	TGTGCCAGCAGCTTACCGGGACTAGCTATCCTGAACACCGGGGAGCTGTTTTTT	many	TRBD2	TRBV7-2	TRBJ2-2
CSARDLTSGDHYNEQFF	TGCAGTGCTAGAGATCTAACTAGCGGAGACCACTACAATGAGCAGTTCTTC	many	TRBD2	TRBV20-1	TRBJ2-1
CASSFAGNEQFF	TGTGCCAGCAGTTTTGCGGGGAATGAGCAGTTCTTC	few	.	TRBV28	TRBJ2-1
CASRVAGAPTDTQYF	TGCGCCAGCAGGGTAGCGGGAGCCCCCACAGATACGCAGTATTTT	many	TRBD2	TRBV5-1	TRBJ2-3
CASSLSAGGSTDTQYF	TGCGCCAGCAGCTTGTCTGCGGGAGGGAGCACAGATACGCAGTATTTT	.	TRBD2	TRBV5-1	TRBJ2-3
CSVVQGPGAFF	TGCAGCGTTGTTCAGGGGCCAGGAGCTTTCTTT	many	.	TRBV29-1	TRBJ1-1
CASSLEGGEQFF	TGTGCCAGCAGCTTAGAAGGCGGTGAGCAGTTCTTC	many	.	TRBV7-3	TRBJ2-1
CSSSLTENTEAFF	TGTTCCAGCAGCCTCACAGAGAACACTGAAGCTTTCTTT	.	.	TRBV3-1	TRBJ1-1
CASEKRGSSYEQYF	TGTGCCAGCGAAAAGCGGGGTAGCTCCTACGAGCAGTACTTC	many	TRBD2	TRBV30	TRBJ2-7
CASSLLTGELFF	TGTGCCAGCAGCCTCCTTACCGGGGAGCTGTTTTTT	few	.	TRBV11-3	TRBJ2-2
CASTPWGRGQNTEAFF	TGTGCCAGTACCCCCTGGGGAAGGGGGCAGAACACTGAAGCTTTCTTT	.	TRBD1	TRBV19	TRBJ1-1
CATSREGRFNEKLFF	TGTGCCACCAGCAGAGAGGGCAGGTTTAATGAAAAACTGTTTTTT	many	.	TRBV15	TRBJ1-4
CASSPAGAGTDTQYF	TGTGCCAGCAGCCCAGCCGGGGCGGGCACAGATACGCAGTATTTT	.	.	TRBV5-4	TRBJ2-3
CATSDGIKEFF	TGTGCCACCAGTGATGGGATCAAGGAGTTCTTC	many	.	TRBV24-1	TRBJ2-1
CASSGRAWNEQFF	TGTGCCAGTAGCGGGAGGGCCTGGAATGAGCAGTTCTTC	.	TRBD2	TRBV19	TRBJ2-1
CASSLGQHEKLFF	TGTGCCAGCAGTTTGGGGCAGCATGAAAAACTGTTTTTT	.	.	TRBV12-3/TRBV12-4	TRBJ1-4
CSVVMDTGNQPQHF	TGCAGCGTTGTAATGGATACAGGCAATCAGCCCCAGCATTTT	many	.	TRBV29-1	TRBJ1-5